The 3 T cell receptor beta chains below were found in one sample sequenced in a study of cytomegalovirus exposure and HLA in healthy donors. The PCR used 60 Vbeta and 13 Jbeta primers. The assay was immunoSEQ multiplex PCR, and TCRdb's table has in-frame clones only and misses some. The sample includes around 65,000 clones, approximately 72% of them seen just once. The sequenced material came from PBMCs. The receptors originated from a woman in her twenties or thirties in good health and CMV-seropositive.

This rearrangement joins TRBV6-6 to TRBJ2-2, with no clear D. CDR1 MNHNY and CDR2 SVGAGI come from the germline V gene (reference sequence). Trimming shortened V by 2 bases and J by 6 bases, and 4 bases separated the two germline ends. The CDR3 consists of 12 residues. CDR3 protein: CASSYLAGELFF. The CDR3 coding sequence is TGTGCCAGCAGTTACCTCGCCGGGGAGCTGTTTTTT.

The chain links TRBV7-2 to TRBJ2-7; 8 bases agree with TRBD1. The CDR3 runs to 14 residues. Germline loops: CDR1 SGHTA, CDR2 FQGNSA. J was trimmed by 1 base and V by 5 bases; bases with no gene match: 4. The DNA of the CDR3 is TGTGCCAGCAGCCAGACAGGGGCGTCCTACGAGCAGTACTTC. It codes for CASSQTGASYEQYF.

The chain combines TRBV5-4 with TRBJ2-5; 7 bases align to TRBD1. V shed 4 bases, J shed 0 bases, and the junction held 3 bases outside the gene matches. CDR1 is SGHNT, CDR2 YYREEE, per germline (reference sequence). The CDR3 sequence is 14 residues long. The CDR3 DNA is TGTGCCAGCAGCCGAACAGGGGACCAAGAGACCCAGTACTTC. Its protein is CASSRTGDQETQYF.